The 13 T cell receptor beta chains below come from one sample, sequenced in a study of T cells in Graves' hyperthyroidism and ophthalmopathy. Amplification yielded TCR beta CDR3 regions, with RNA transcripts as the source. When the TCR CDR3 underwent first-round RT-PCR, the HTBI primer set was used. Each CDR3 protein gets one entry after TCRdb re-called the multiplex PCR reads with MiXCR. The sample carries over 200,000 distinct CDR3 sequences, about 16% recorded once. What was sequenced was blood. The receptors were sampled from a man aged 35 to 55 with Graves' hyperthyroidism.

The chain uses TRBV10-3 and TRBJ1-4, with D unclear. Germline CDR1 and CDR2: ENHRY and SYGVKD. CDR3 length: 16 residues. Trimming shortened V by 8 bases and J by 0 bases, and 16 bases separated the two germline ends. The DNA of the CDR3 is TGTGCCATCTCGAGCGAGGGATATTCAACTAATGAAAAACTGTTTTTT. Its protein is CAISSEGYSTNEKLFF.

This clonotype was seen repeatedly, ten times or more. The V gene is TRBV12-3 or TRBV12-4, the J gene TRBJ2-7; 9 nucleotides line up with TRBD2. The J segment lost 2 bases and the V segment lost 6 bases, leaving 11 bases of the junction unmatched. The CDR3 spans 16 residues. The chain's CDR3 is CASSPTGAGGAYEQYF. The CDR3 DNA is TGTGCCAGCAGCCCAACAGGGGCGGGGGGGGCCTACGAGCAGTACTTC.

This clonotype was seen a handful of times. This rearrangement joins TRBV7-9 to TRBJ1-1; D not certain. Germline CDR1 SEHNR, CDR2 FQNEAQ (reference sequence). V lost 6 bases, J lost 4 bases, and 18 bases lay in between. The CDR3 loop spans 15 amino acids. Here the CDR3 reads CASRDHRRPSTEAFF. The CDR3 bases are TGTGCCAGCAGGGATCATAGACGCCCCAGCACTGAAGCTTTCTTT.

This clonotype was seen many times. The chain employs TRBV18 and TRBJ2-1; D is perhaps TRBD2 (7 bases). The CDR3 runs 14 residues. Germline V gives CDR1 KGHSH, CDR2 LQKENI. V lost 10 bases to trimming and J lost 7 bases, with 20 bases between them. For the CDR3, the DNA is TGTGCCACCCTCCAGTTGCGGGGGCCGAATGAGCAGTTCTTC. This encodes CATLQLRGPNEQFF. The full variable domain, completed using reference TRBV18 and TRBJ2-1, is NAGVMQNPRHLVRRRGQEARLRCSPMKGHSHVYWYRQLPEEGLKFMVYLQKENIIDESGMPKERFSAEFPKEGPSILRIQQVVRGDSAAYFCATLQLRGPNEQFFGPGTRLTVL.

This clonotype was found a few times. The genes are TRBV6-2 or TRBV6-3 and TRBJ2-2, with TRBD2 matching over 7 bases. Per the germline V gene, CDR1 is MNHEY and CDR2 is SVGEGT. This CDR3 region has 12 residues. J gave up 8 bases and V 8 bases, and 5 bases lay outside the gene matches. The CDR3 sequence: CASGGVEGELFF. CDR3 bases: TGTGCCAGCGGGGGGGTCGAGGGGGAGCTGTTTTTT.

This clonotype was counted ten times or more. The DNA for the CDR3 is TGTGCCAGCAGCCAATTAATAAGGGGGCCTGACACTGAAGCTTTCTTT. Protein product: CASSQLIRGPDTEAFF. The V gene is TRBV7-2, the J gene TRBJ1-1; 7 bases fit TRBD1. J gave up 3 bases and V 5 bases, and 12 bases lay outside the gene matches. Germline V gene data show CDR1 as SGHTA and CDR2 as FQGNSA. There are 16 residues in the CDR3.

The chain combines TRBV6-5 with TRBJ2-1; D could derive from TRBD1 or TRBD2 (5 bases each). Per germline, CDR1 MNHEY and CDR2 SVGAGI. CDR3 length: 15 amino acids. Deletions cut 2 bases from V and 9 bases from J, with 17 bases between. CDR3 amino acids: CASSYGGLGDGEQFF. CDR3 DNA sequence: TGTGCCAGCAGTTACGGAGGTCTGGGGGACGGTGAGCAGTTCTTC.

This clonotype occurred many times. The chain links TRBV27 to TRBJ2-7; no clear D gene. Germline loops: CDR1 MNHEY, CDR2 SMNVEV (reference sequence). The CDR3 has 13 residues. Between the trimmed V and J ends, which lost 3 bases and 0 bases, there was a span of 6 bases. This CDR3 reads CASSFLSSYEQYF. The CDR3 DNA sequence: TGTGCCAGCAGTTTCCTAAGCTCCTACGAGCAGTACTTC.

This clonotype was seen a handful of times. V is TRBV6-1 and J is TRBJ1-2; no reliable D call. The CDR3 runs to 13 residues. The V gene's germline CDR1 is MNHNS and CDR2 SASEGT. Trimming took off 6 bases at V and 2 bases at J, with 10 bases between the two ends. CDR3: CASSPTINYGYTF. CDR3 DNA: TGTGCCAGCAGCCCGACCATAAACTATGGCTACACCTTC.

CDR3 in amino acids: CASSYSGTGNEQFF. The CDR3 nucleotides are TGTGCCAGCAGTTACTCCGGGACTGGAAATGAGCAGTTCTTC. The chain combines TRBV6-5 with TRBJ2-1, with D possibly TRBD2 on 6 matching bases. Trimming shortened V by 0 bases and J by 7 bases, and 10 bases separated the two germline ends. The CDR3 has 14 amino acids. Germline CDR1 reads MNHEY; CDR2 reads SVGAGI.

This clonotype appeared a few times. The genes are TRBV7-3 and TRBJ2-3; TRBD1 matches at 8 bases. V lost 8 bases, J lost 3 bases, and 16 bases stayed unmatched. Germline CDR1 reads SGHTA; CDR2 reads FQGTGA. The CDR3 runs to 17 residues. The CDR3 protein is CASSPPLTGGGTDTQYF. Written as DNA, the CDR3 is TGTGCCAGCTCACCACCTCTTACAGGGGGTGGAACAGATACGCAGTATTTT.

Comment on this clonotype: At one end, the junction sequence differs from germline, possibly due to a read error. V and J are TRBV20-1 and TRBJ2-2; 8 bases map to TRBD2. Germline CDR1 reads DFQATT; CDR2 reads SNEGSKA (reference sequence). CDR3 length: 16 amino acids. The CDR3 spells CSAREGRGANIGELFF. CDR3 bases: TGCAGTGCTAGAGAAGGGCGGGGGGCGAACATCGGGGAGCTGTTTTTT.

This clonotype was seen repeatedly, ten times or more. The genes are TRBV6-1 and TRBJ2-7; 9 bases line up with TRBD2. With V trimmed by 6 bases and J by 0 bases, 12 bases remained unmatched. Germline values: CDR1 MNHNS, CDR2 SASEGT. CDR3 length: 17 amino acids. The DNA for the CDR3 is TGTGCCAGCAGAACGAGGACTCTAGCGGGGTCCTCCTACGAGCAGTACTTC. The encoded protein is CASRTRTLAGSSYEQYF.